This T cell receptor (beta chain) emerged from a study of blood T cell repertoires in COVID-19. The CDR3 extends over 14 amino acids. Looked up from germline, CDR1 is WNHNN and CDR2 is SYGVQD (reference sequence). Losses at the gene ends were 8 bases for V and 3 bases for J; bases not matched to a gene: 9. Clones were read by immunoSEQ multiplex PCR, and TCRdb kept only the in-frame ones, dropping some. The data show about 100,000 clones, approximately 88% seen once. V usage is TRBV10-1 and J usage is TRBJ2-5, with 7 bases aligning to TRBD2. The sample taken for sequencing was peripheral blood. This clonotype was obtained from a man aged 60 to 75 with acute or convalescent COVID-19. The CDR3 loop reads CASQTGGIEETQYF. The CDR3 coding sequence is TGCGCCAGCCAGACCGGGGGGATAGAAGAGACCCAGTACTTC.